A selection of T cell receptor beta chains follows, all from one sample in a study of regulatory T cells in long-lasting Graves disease. TCRdb passed the multiplex PCR reads through MiXCR, listing each CDR3 protein once. This sample has a few hundred thousand distinct CDR3 sequences, with approximately 15% found just once. This same sample was also taken into another study, of T cells in Graves' hyperthyroidism and ophthalmopathy.

The source material was peripheral blood mononuclear cells (PBMCs), sampled at new diagnosis, from a patient treated with antithyroid drugs. All receptors derive from a middle-aged woman with Graves disease. CDR3s leave out the opening cysteine and the closing phenylalanine or tryptophan. The order of the fields is V gene, J gene, CDR3 protein.

TRBV10-3	TRBJ2-7	ATTSGTDWEQY
TRBV7-3	TRBJ1-2	ATQARQSSAGYT
TRBV7-8	TRBJ2-2	ASSRRGITDTGELF
TRBV7-8	TRBJ1-4	ASSSLTGINEKLF
TRBV4-3	TRBJ2-2	ASSRLAVHGELF
TRBV11-3	TRBJ2-4	ASSSEIAKNIQY
TRBV11-3	TRBJ2-7	ASSLVVEQQY
TRBV2	TRBJ1-2	ASSRHPSNDGYT
TRBV28	TRBJ2-7	ASSALFGSITYEQY
TRBV27	TRBJ1-2	ASSKGANYGYT
TRBV5-1	TRBJ1-2	ASSPDVYGYT
TRBV6-2/TRBV6-3	TRBJ2-6	AGSYMQSSGANVLT
TRBV29-1	TRBJ2-1	STRSSYNEQF
TRBV7-2	TRBJ1-1	ASSFGTGRSTEAF
TRBV20-1	TRBJ2-1	SAYTLSRAAHNEQF
TRBV7-9	TRBJ1-2	ASSFVTENYGYT
TRBV7-9	TRBJ2-2	ASSRADTGELF
TRBV10-1	TRBJ2-3	ASAKGQGFTDTQY
TRBV18	TRBJ2-7	ASSREEASYEQY
TRBV20-1	TRBJ2-5	GPGETVQETQY
TRBV6-1	TRBJ1-3	ASSQGLSGNTIY
TRBV11-2	TRBJ2-3	ASGLAVRGDTQY
TRBV20-1	TRBJ2-7	SARTGLAGSYEQY
TRBV15	TRBJ2-5	ATSRGSVQETQY
TRBV18	TRBJ2-7	ASSPPTISGTLDEQY
TRBV12-3/TRBV12-4	TRBJ2-1	ASSLQTPYNEQF
TRBV28	TRBJ2-1	ASTPGGTGGTGTGAHDEQF
TRBV7-2	TRBJ2-1	ASSEQF
TRBV6-1	TRBJ1-1	ASRLYGRNTEAF
TRBV7-8	TRBJ2-1	ASSLDREEQF
TRBV2	TRBJ1-5	ASSERTGGNQPQH
TRBV27	TRBJ2-7	ASRSLRDSYEQY
TRBV6-2/TRBV6-3	TRBJ2-1	ASSRGYNEQF